What follows is one T cell receptor (beta chain) and its context. As yet, its antigen is unknown. The data are from a study of vaccination and CD4 T cells after COVID-19. Study overall: Nasal swab PCR identified SARS-CoV-2 in the convalescent patients, of whom roughly 9 were mild and one severe.

CD4+ T cells that had been cultured provided DNA sequenced with the Oncomine TCR Beta short-read assay. TCRdb re-derived calls from the PCR reads in MiXCR, one entry per CDR3 protein. The sample records about 25,000 distinct CDR3 sequences, about 40% being singletons. Specified treatment: roughly 11-day PBMC culture with coronavirus spike peptide pools or control peptides (ViraFEST assay). The specimen was CD4+ T cells from blood, cultured in vitro. The clonotype comes from a human donor who had recovered from COVID-19.

As DNA, the CDR3 is TGTGCCAGCAGCCGAAGATTAGCGGGAGGGCCCTACGAGCAGTACTTC. This translates into CASSRRLAGGPYEQYF. The chain has TRBV7-9 and TRBJ2-7; 11 bases are shared with TRBD2. Trimming removed 5 bases from V and 2 bases from J; junction bases left unmatched: 8. The CDR3 is 16 residues long. The germline V gene encodes CDR1 SEHNR and CDR2 FQNEAQ (reference sequence).